These 4 T cell receptor beta chains were all obtained from the same sample, sequenced in a study of cytomegalovirus exposure and HLA in healthy donors. The PCR made use of 60 Vbeta and 13 Jbeta primers. Data came from immunoSEQ multiplex PCR; TCRdb stores just in-frame clones and leaves some out. The sample gives 200,000 or so clones, more than 65% of which show up once; 0.6% to 0.7% is in the top ten. Material: PBMCs. The receptors originated from a man in his late teens or twenties in good health and CMV-seronegative.

This chain links TRBV6-5 with TRBJ2-7, with 7 positions matching TRBD2. The CDR3 length is 13 residues. Germline CDR1 MNHEY, CDR2 SVGAGI. V gave up 7 bases and J gave up 3 bases; unmatched junction bases: 6. CDR3 protein: CASTRAGVYEQYF. CDR3 in DNA: TGTGCCAGCACCCGCGCGGGAGTCTACGAGCAGTACTTC.

The chain couples TRBV11-2 to TRBJ2-1; 8 bases fit TRBD2. The V segment lost 0 bases and the J segment 3 bases; nucleotides outside the gene matches: 4. Germline lookup yields CDR1 SGHAT and CDR2 FQNNGV. The CDR3 runs 16 residues. For the CDR3, the DNA is TGTGCCAGCAGCTTAGAGACCGGGACTAGCTACAATGAGCAGTTCTTC. It encodes CASSLETGTSYNEQFF.

As concerns this clone: Relative to the germline gene, one junction end is altered; a read error may explain this. The gene calls are TRBV5-4 and TRBJ2-3; 7 positions agree with TRBD2. CDR1 SGHNT and CDR2 YYREEE come from the germline V gene (reference sequence). This CDR3 is 16 amino acids long. The CDR3 protein is CASSSLANLHTDMQYF. CDR3 DNA: TGTGCCAGCAGCTCACTAGCGAACCTTCACACAGATATGCAGTATTTT.

As for this clone: This sample includes further DNA sequences coding for the same CDR3. The rearrangement links TRBV5-4 to TRBJ1-2; D might be TRBD1 (6 bases). The germline V and J ends were trimmed by 5 bases and 2 bases, with 10 bases remaining between them. Germline CDR1 and CDR2: SGHNT and YYREEE (reference sequence). CDR3 size: 13 residues. In nucleotides, the CDR3 is TGTGCCAGCAGTCTGGACAGCAACTATGGCTACACCTTC. It is translated as CASSLDSNYGYTF.